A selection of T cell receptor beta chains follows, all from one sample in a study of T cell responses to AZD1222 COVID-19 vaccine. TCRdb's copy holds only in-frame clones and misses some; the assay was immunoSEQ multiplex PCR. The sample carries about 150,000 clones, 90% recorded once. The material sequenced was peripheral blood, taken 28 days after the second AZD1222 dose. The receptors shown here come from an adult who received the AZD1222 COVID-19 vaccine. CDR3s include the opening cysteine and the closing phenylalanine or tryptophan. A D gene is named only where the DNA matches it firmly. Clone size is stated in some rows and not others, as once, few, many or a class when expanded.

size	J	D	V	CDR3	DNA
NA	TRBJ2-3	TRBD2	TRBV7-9	CASSLGFGGESTDTQYF	TGTGCCAGCAGCTTAGGGTTCGGGGGGGAAAGCACAGATACGCAGTATTTT
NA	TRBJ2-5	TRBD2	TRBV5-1	CASSLAIGGSQETQYF	TGCGCCAGCAGCTTGGCTATCGGGGGGAGCCAAGAGACCCAGTACTTC
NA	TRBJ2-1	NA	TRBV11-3	CASSFPGSNEQFF	TGTGCCAGCAGCTTCCCGGGTTCCAATGAGCAGTTCTTC
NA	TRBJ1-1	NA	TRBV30	CAWTFGPNTEAFF	TGTGCCTGGACCTTTGGCCCGAACACTGAAGCTTTCTTT
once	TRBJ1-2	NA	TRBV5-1	CASSPRVGWQGISDYGYTF	TGCGCCAGCAGCCCGAGAGTCGGGTGGCAGGGTATATCGGACTATGGCTACACCTTC
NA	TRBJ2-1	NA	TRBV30	CAWSVQDLRNEQFF	TGTGCCTGGAGTGTACAGGACCTTCGAAATGAGCAGTTCTTC
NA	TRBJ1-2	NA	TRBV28	CASSFGRRNYGYTF	TGTGCCAGCAGTTTCGGCAGAAGAAACTATGGCTACACCTTC
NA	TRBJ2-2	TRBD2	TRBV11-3	CASSLGLADLSGELFF	TGTGCCAGCAGCTTAGGGCTAGCGGACTTGTCCGGGGAGCTGTTTTTT
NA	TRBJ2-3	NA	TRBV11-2	CASSANTGPDTQYF	TGTGCCAGCAGCGCAAACACTGGCCCGGATACGCAGTATTTT
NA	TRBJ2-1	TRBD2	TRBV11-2	CASSSTRGRELNEQFF	TGTGCCAGCAGCTCCACCCGTGGGCGGGAGCTCAATGAGCAGTTCTTC
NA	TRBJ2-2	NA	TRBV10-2	CASSGGGNTGELFF	TGCGCCAGCAGTGGCGGGGGCAACACCGGGGAGCTGTTTTTT
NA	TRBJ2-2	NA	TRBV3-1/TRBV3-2	CASSLLTRQNTGELFF	TGTGCCAGCAGCCTACTGACTAGACAAAACACCGGGGAGCTGTTTTTT
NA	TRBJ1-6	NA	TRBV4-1	CASSQDSDGYSPLHF	TGCGCCAGCAGCCAAGATTCGGACGGATATTCACCCCTCCACTTT
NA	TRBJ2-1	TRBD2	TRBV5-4	CASSIAGGPFYDEQFF	TGTGCCAGCAGCATAGCGGGGGGGCCGTTTTACGATGAGCAGTTCTTC
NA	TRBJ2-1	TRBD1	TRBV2	CASSRDRGRHNEQFF	TGTGCCAGCAGCCGGGACAGGGGTCGCCACAATGAGCAGTTCTTC
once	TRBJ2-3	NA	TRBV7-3	CASRLSASPPDTQYF	TGTGCCAGCAGATTGTCCGCTTCCCCGCCAGATACGCAGTATTTT
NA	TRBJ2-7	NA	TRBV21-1	CASSPKLTSLYQVEQYF	TGTGCCAGCAGCCCTAAACTGACTAGTCTGTATCAAGTCGAGCAGTACTTC
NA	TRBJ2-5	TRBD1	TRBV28	CASKGPGGSVAQYF	TGTGCCAGCAAGGGTCCAGGGGGCAGCGTGGCCCAGTACTTC
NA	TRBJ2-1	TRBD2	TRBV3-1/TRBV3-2	CASSQARTSGVNEQFF	TGTGCCAGCAGCCAAGCCCGGACTAGCGGGGTCAATGAGCAGTTCTTC